This T cell receptor (beta chain) was recorded in a study of blood T cell repertoires in COVID-19 (dated by TCRdb to 2020 to 2021). Turning to the overall study: Samples covering the acute and convalescent phases of COVID-19 were provided by collaborators in the United States, Italy and Spain. Subjects who had been exposed to COVID-19, were actively infected with it, or had recovered from it provided the deeply sampled blood TCRbeta repertoires that made up the dataset. The samples were drawn from the first 160 participants of the ongoing ImmuneRACE study and from some 1,300 subjects provided by 6 global collaborators. A de-identified subject ID, COVID-19 status, age in years and sex were almost always included in the sample metadata. HLA class I and class II types, where available, came from metadata supplied by the sample provider rather than from assay-based typing. The material from the prospective study consisted of cDNA or gDNA derived from T cells, B-cell-depleted T cells, or PBMCs. The repertoires were released in a freely available public database intended as a resource for research on the immune response to SARS-CoV-2. Results the study describes overall, beyond this receptor: How much clinical and demographic metadata was included differed by source and by participant, and the metadata was provided uncurated.

Notes on this clone: The antigen it recognizes is unknown. No much larger clone is present one base from it, and per-base qualities are unavailable.

Participants in the prospective study were enrolled through a virtual design, were aged about 18 to 100 years, and lived in 24 United States geographic areas. To assign participants to cohorts, the prospective study relied on clinical history that participants themselves reported in a screening survey and a study questionnaire. For ImmuneRACE Cohort 3, a participant was defined as recovered based on two consecutive negative NP/OP PCR tests, clearance by a healthcare professional, or resolution of symptoms. In the prospective study, whole blood, serum and a nasopharyngeal or oropharyngeal swab were collected from each participant by mobile phlebotomists. Participants in the prospective study had the option to provide additional blood draws and questionnaires over an approximately 2-month period. Prospective study blood samples were shipped either frozen or at room temperature before DNA extraction.

V is trimmed back by 5 bases and J by 2 bases, and the junction contains 6 bases that no gene match accounts for. CDR1 and CDR2 were assigned from the germline V gene as SGHTA and FQGNSA. The CDR3 contains 15 residues, cysteine and phenylalanine counted. The read is trimmed to its CDR3 DNA, 45 bases read in frame from base 1. The immunoSEQ Assay, a bias-controlled multiplex PCR, was used to amplify TCRbeta CDR3 regions from genomic DNA. As for the authors' bioinformatics: Nucleated cell counts per sample were estimated from amplification of reference gene primers within the assay. To quantify the absolute abundance of each unique TCRbeta CDR3 rearrangement, sequence reads were collapsed and filtered. For each sample, productive Simpson clonality was calculated by taking the square root of Simpson's diversity index across productive rearrangements. TCRdb took over this immuneACCESS table, retaining in-frame rearrangements with V and J assigned. Such tables are incomplete; in checked studies, under half of the missing clones stem from an unresolved V gene, and the remainder is unexplained. V, J and clone size reflect that table, while D and trimming were determined from the DNA. The sample contains more than 300,000 clones, roughly nine tenths of them found a single time. The top ten clonotypes cover about a tenth of the sample.

The clonotype comes from a woman in her thirties who had recovered from COVID-19. Sequenced material: PBMCs or T cells enriched from blood (not recorded which). The rearrangement combines TRBV7-2 with TRBJ2-7, with 10 bases matching TRBD1. The DNA reads TGTGCCAGCAGCCATCGGACAGGGGGGCCCTACGAGCAGTACTTC. This yields the protein CASSHRTGGPYEQYF.